Below, one T cell receptor beta chain is given with its context. This specimen belongs to a study of blood T cell repertoires in COVID-19. In the study overall: Acute and convalescent COVID-19 samples came from the United States, Italy and Spain. T cells, B-cell-depleted T cells, or PBMCs supplied cDNA or gDNA.

As originally analysed: Amplification of reference gene primers provided the estimated nucleated cell counts. The table came from immunoSEQ multiplex PCR; TCRdb's copy has only in-frame clones and leaves some out. That table supplies the V and J calls and clone size; D and trimming were determined from the DNA. The repertoire has approximately 99,000 clones, approximately 83% of them found once; the top ten carry under 5%. Trimming cost V 0 bases and J 2 bases, with 13 bases left between them. The length of the CDR3 is 16 residues. Germline V gene data show CDR1 as SGHAT and CDR2 as FQNNGV. This sequence was found in an older woman with acute or convalescent COVID-19. Sequencing input: peripheral blood. The rearrangement joins TRBV11-2 to TRBJ1-2; D remains unclear. As DNA, the CDR3 is TGTGCCAGCAGCTTAGATGCCCGGAACGGGAACTATGGCTACACCTTC. Its translation is CASSLDARNGNYGYTF.